These 14 T cell receptor beta chains were all obtained from the same sample, sequenced in a study of blood T cell repertoires in COVID-19. Libraries were prepared by immunoSEQ multiplex PCR; TCRdb keeps only in-frame clonotypes and omits some of them. The sample records approximately 50,000 clones, 87% being singletons. The specimen sequenced was peripheral blood. These receptors all stem from a middle-aged man with active COVID-19.

The V call is TRBV4-2, the J call TRBJ2-5; 8 nucleotides align to TRBD1. Germline-derived CDR1 and CDR2 are LGHNA and YNFKEQ. The CDR3 is made up of 17 amino acids. V lost 0 bases and J lost 5; bases outside the gene matches: 11. The CDR3 DNA sequence: TGTGCCAGCAGCCAAGATCCGGGGGCAGGGGGCTTCGAGACCCAGTACTTC. It yields the protein CASSQDPGAGGFETQYF.

V usage is TRBV6-6 and J usage is TRBJ2-3, with D unclear. There are 12 residues in the CDR3. CDR1 is MNHNY, CDR2 SVGAGI, per germline (reference sequence). With 7 bases removed from V and 9 bases from J, the gap between germline ends came to 14 bases. CDR3 protein: CASNTDGYTQYF. The CDR3 DNA reads TGTGCCAGCAACACAGACGGATACACGCAGTATTTT.

The chain employs TRBV2 and TRBJ2-1; 10 bases map to TRBD1. This CDR3 has 16 residues. The ends lost 6 bases at V and 15 bases at J; junction bases unmatched: 20. Germline CDR1 reads SNHLY; CDR2 reads FYNNEI. This CDR3 reads CASSLAGTGETGAVFF. The CDR3 DNA follows: TGTGCCAGCAGCCTCGCCGGGACAGGGGAAACTGGGGCCGTGTTCTTC.

The chain is built from TRBV7-9 and TRBJ2-3; D may be TRBD2 (6 bases). Germline V gene data show CDR1 as SEHNR and CDR2 as FQNEAQ (reference sequence). Trimming took off 5 bases at V and 2 bases at J, with 17 bases between the two ends. The CDR3 loop spans 16 amino acids. CDR3 coding DNA: TGTGCCAGCAGCCCCACGGCCGGGGGTAACACAGATACGCAGTATTTT. Residues: CASSPTAGGNTDTQYF.

Turning to this clone: An end of the junction does not agree with germline; a read error may underlie this. The gene calls are TRBV2 and TRBJ1-5; possibly TRBD1 for D (5 bases). Germline V lookup: CDR1 SNHLY, CDR2 FYNNEI. The CDR3 consists of 15 residues. The CDR3 DNA reads as TGTGCCAGCAGGGAAGTTGTGGCAGGGAATCAGCCCCAGCATTTT. Amino acids: CASREVVAGNQPQHF.

The J gene is TRBJ2-5, the V gene TRBV5-1; possible D gene TRBD2, 5 bases. V lost 7 bases to trimming and J lost 5 bases, with 12 bases between them. CDR1 SGHRS and CDR2 YFSETQ come from the germline V gene. The CDR3 has 12 residues. The CDR3 sequence: CASGVERETQYF. DNA of the CDR3: TGCGCCAGCGGAGTAGAGCGGGAGACCCAGTACTTC.

V usage is TRBV30 and J usage is TRBJ2-2; possibly TRBD2 for D (5 bases). Trimming took 1 base from V and 3 from J, leaving 9 bases between them. CDR3 size: 14 residues. Germline V gene data show CDR1 as GTSNPN and CDR2 as SVGIG (reference sequence). The CDR3 DNA follows: TGTGCCTGGAGTGAGGGAGTTGACACCGGGGAGCTGTTTTTT. It translates to CAWSEGVDTGELFF.

J is TRBJ2-7 and V is TRBV11-1; 12 bases are shared with TRBD1. V was pared by 5 bases and J by 7 bases, with 12 bases of the junction left unmatched. CDR3 size: 16 residues. Per the germline V gene, CDR1 is SGHAT and CDR2 is FQDESV (reference sequence). The CDR3 here is CASSIKPGQGAREQYF. The CDR3 DNA reads as TGTGCCAGCAGCATTAAACCGGGACAGGGGGCGAGGGAGCAGTACTTC. Filled out from reference TRBV11-1 and TRBJ2-7, the complete variable domain reads EAEVAQSPRYKITEKSQAVAFWCDPISGHATLYWYRQILGQGPELLVQFQDESVVDDSQLPKDRFSAERLKGVDSTLKIQPAELGDSAMYLCASSIKPGQGAREQYFGPGTRLTVT.

This clone was seen a few times. The rearrangement links TRBV18 to TRBJ1-6; a weak D match, TRBD1 (6 bases). The V and J ends lost 4 bases and 7 bases respectively, with 14 bases between them. The CDR3 runs 15 residues. Germline CDR1 reads KGHSH; CDR2 reads LQKENI. DNA for the CDR3: TGTGCCAGCTCACAAGCACAGGGATCGAATTCACCCCTCCACTTT. Protein: CASSQAQGSNSPLHF.

The gene calls are TRBV5-1 and TRBJ2-6, with no clear D. The CDR3 loop spans 18 amino acids. V shed 5 bases and J shed 1 base, with 19 bases lying between them. Germline V CDR1 and CDR2: SGHRS, YFSETQ. CDR3 sequence reads: CASRRSDRSSSGANVLTF. DNA of the CDR3: TGCGCCAGCAGGCGGAGTGACCGCTCTTCATCTGGGGCCAACGTCCTGACTTTC.

The chain joins TRBV6-6 to TRBJ1-4; TRBD1 aligns across 7 bases. CDR1 is MNHNY and CDR2 is SVGAGI in the germline V gene (reference sequence). With V trimmed by 5 bases and J by 7 bases, 4 bases remained unmatched. This CDR3 contains 13 residues. CDR3 nucleotide sequence: TGTGCCAGCAGTATCCACAGGGGTGAAAAACTGTTTTTT. Encoded protein: CASSIHRGEKLFF.

The rearrangement uses TRBV6-4 and TRBJ2-3; D gene uncertain. CDR3 length equals 15 residues. The V end lost 0 bases, the J end lost 2 bases, and 9 bases lay between the germline ends. The germline CDR1 and CDR2 sequences are MRHNA and SNTAGT. The CDR3 sequence is CASSDSRLNTDTQYF. DNA for the CDR3: TGTGCCAGCAGTGACTCCAGACTTAACACAGATACGCAGTATTTT.

The genes are TRBV6-2 or TRBV6-3 and TRBJ1-2, with 9 bases identical to TRBD1. This CDR3 has 18 residues. V lost 2 bases to trimming and J lost 0 bases; unmatched junction nucleotides: 10. Per the germline V gene, CDR1 is MNHEY and CDR2 is SVGEGT. The CDR3 reads CASSYRTGTGITNYGYTF. Here the CDR3 DNA reads TGTGCCAGCAGTTACCGTACCGGGACAGGGATTACTAACTATGGCTACACCTTC.

The chain joins TRBV30 to TRBJ1-6, with D perhaps TRBD1 (5 bases). Germline CDR1 and CDR2: GTSNPN and SVGIG (reference sequence). The CDR3 runs to 15 residues. Trimming shortened V by 0 bases and J by 7 bases, and 13 bases separated the two germline ends. The CDR3 DNA reads TGTGCCTGGAGTGTAAATGGCAGGGCAAATTCACCCCTCCACTTT. Encoded protein: CAWSVNGRANSPLHF.